The 12 T cell receptor beta chains given below trace back to one sample, sequenced in a study of T cells in Graves' hyperthyroidism and ophthalmopathy. Using RNA transcripts as the source, TCR beta CDR3 regions were amplified. A first-round RT-PCR of the TCR CDR3 used the HTBI primer set. TCRdb independently ran MiXCR on the multiplex PCR reads; one entry per CDR3 protein. The repertoire holds around 350,000 distinct CDR3 sequences, with less than 20% as singletons. Sequencing was done on a sample of blood. The receptors here all came from a woman under 30 with Graves' hyperthyroidism that later progressed to Graves' ophthalmopathy.

This clonotype was detected many times. The J gene is TRBJ2-7, the V gene TRBV11-2, with D hard to call. Per germline, CDR1 SGHAT and CDR2 FQNNGV. The V and J ends lost 4 bases and 0 bases respectively, with 10 bases between them. The CDR3 is 14 amino acids. The CDR3 reads CASSWLGHSYEQYF. In DNA form, the CDR3 reads TGTGCCAGCAGCTGGCTAGGCCACTCCTACGAGCAGTACTTC.

In regard to this clonotype: One base away lies a much larger clone, so this may be a sequencing read error. This chain joins TRBV28 and TRBJ1-3, with 7 bases identical to TRBD1. CDR3 length: 15 amino acids. Germline lookup yields CDR1 MDHEN and CDR2 SYDVKM. V shed 5 bases and J 3 bases; nucleotides not matched to a gene: 7. In DNA form, the CDR3 reads TGTGCCAGCAGTACCCACAGGGGAGTTGGAAACACCATATATTTT. Its translation is CASSTHRGVGNTIYF.

The sample holds many counts of this clonotype. This chain links TRBV28 with TRBJ1-5; 8 positions agree with TRBD1. V shed 1 base and J 6 bases; nucleotides not matched to a gene: 14. Germline CDR1 and CDR2: MDHEN and SYDVKM. This CDR3 comprises 18 residues. CDR3 protein: CASSLLAGGEEYGQPQHF. The CDR3 nucleotides read TGTGCCAGCAGTTTATTGGCAGGGGGCGAAGAATATGGTCAGCCCCAGCATTTT.

This clonotype was observed a handful of times. This sequence joins TRBV19 and TRBJ1-6, with D possibly TRBD1 on 5 matching bases. Looked up from germline, CDR1 is LNHDA and CDR2 is SQIVND (reference sequence). CDR3 length equals 14 residues. Trimming stripped 10 bases from V and 8 bases from J, with 18 bases between. Here the CDR3 DNA reads TGTGCCACCCGACCCGGGACCGGGGATTCACCCCTCCACTTT. Its protein is CATRPGTGDSPLHF.

This clonotype occurred many times. The chain has TRBV28 and TRBJ1-2, with D unresolved. Germline CDR1 is MDHEN and CDR2 is SYDVKM. This CDR3 is built from 17 residues. Trimming shortened V by 1 base and J by 4 bases, and 19 bases separated the two germline ends. CDR3 amino acids: CASSLSAGGRKRYGYTF. In nucleotides, the CDR3 is TGTGCCAGCAGTTTATCGGCAGGAGGCCGGAAACGCTATGGCTACACCTTC.

This clonotype was observed a single time. V is TRBV12-3 or TRBV12-4 and J is TRBJ1-2; tentatively, D is TRBD1 (6 bases). V gave up 8 bases and J gave up 5 bases, with 15 bases separating them. This CDR3 spans 13 amino acids. CDR3 residues: CASGRAQGYGYTF. The DNA of the CDR3 is TGTGCCAGCGGTCGAGCCCAGGGGTATGGCTACACCTTC.

This clonotype was observed at least ten times. The chain links TRBV2 to TRBJ1-1; 7 bases agree with TRBD1. After removal of 4 bases from V and 3 bases from J, the junction contained 8 bases not matched to a gene. Germline V gives CDR1 SNHLY, CDR2 FYNNEI. The CDR3 spans 15 residues. The CDR3: CASSGYTGEDTEAFF. CDR3 in DNA: TGTGCCAGCAGTGGATATACAGGGGAGGACACTGAAGCTTTCTTT.

This clonotype appeared a single time. A much more abundant neighbour one base away suggests this may be a read error. Lacking the conserved final phenylalanine or tryptophan, this CDR3 likely reflects a read error. This rearrangement joins TRBV5-4 to TRBJ2-7, with 7 bases lining up with TRBD1. CDR1 is SGHNT and CDR2 is YYREEE in the germline V gene (reference sequence). This CDR3 has 13 amino acids. The V segment lost 2 bases and the J segment 3 bases; nucleotides outside the gene matches: 2. Here the CDR3 reads CASSFTGVYEQYL. The CDR3 nucleotides read TGTGCCAGCAGCTTTACAGGGGTCTACGAGCAGTACCTC.

This clonotype was seen a few times. This chain joins TRBV27 and TRBJ1-2; 8 nucleotides agree with TRBD1. V trimming: 0 bases; J trimming: 12 bases; junction bases outside the gene matches: 6. In germline, CDR1 is MNHEY, CDR2 SMNVEV (reference sequence). This CDR3 comprises 13 residues. The CDR3 DNA is TGTGCCAGCAGTTTATCGGGGGACAGGACCCACACCTTC. Protein sequence: CASSLSGDRTHTF.

This clonotype was detected many times. The V call is TRBV6-2 or TRBV6-3, the J call TRBJ1-1; D remains ambiguous. In germline, CDR1 is MNHEY, CDR2 SVGEGT. The CDR3 spans 14 residues. The V and J ends lost 1 base and 1 base respectively, with 7 bases between them. CDR3 region: CASSYYPQNTEAFF. In DNA form, the CDR3 reads TGTGCCAGCAGTTACTATCCGCAGAACACTGAAGCTTTCTTT.

This clonotype was picked up many times. The chain is built from TRBV7-3 and TRBJ2-3; the match to TRBD2 covers 11 bases. The germline gives CDR1 SGHTA, CDR2 FQGTGA. Trimming removed 4 bases from V and 0 bases from J; junction bases left unmatched: 9. The CDR3 consists of 18 residues. CDR3 region: CASSSTSGAPLSTDTQYF. The CDR3 DNA reads as TGTGCCAGCAGCTCGACTAGCGGGGCCCCCTTAAGCACAGATACGCAGTATTTT.

This clonotype appeared a few times. The CDR3 DNA reads TGTGCCAGCAGCCAGGGGCTCAGCCAAGAGACCCAGTACTTC. Translating gives CASSQGLSQETQYF. The V and J genes are TRBV14 and TRBJ2-5; weak D call: TRBD1 (5 bases). Trimming removed 3 bases from V and 1 base from J, with 9 bases in between. From germline, CDR1 is SGHDN and CDR2 FVKESK. The CDR3 consists of 14 residues.